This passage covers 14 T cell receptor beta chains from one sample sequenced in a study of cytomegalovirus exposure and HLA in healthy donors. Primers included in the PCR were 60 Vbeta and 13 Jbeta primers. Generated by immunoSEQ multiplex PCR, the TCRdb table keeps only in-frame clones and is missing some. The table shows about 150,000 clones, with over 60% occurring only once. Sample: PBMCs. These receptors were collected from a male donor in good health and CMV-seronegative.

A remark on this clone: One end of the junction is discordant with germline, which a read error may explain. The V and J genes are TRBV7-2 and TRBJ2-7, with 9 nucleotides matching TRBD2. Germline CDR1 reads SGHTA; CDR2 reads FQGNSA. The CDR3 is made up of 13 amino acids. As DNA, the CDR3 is TGTGCCAGCAGCCCCAGACTAGCGGACGAGCGGTACTTC. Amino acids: CASSPRLADERYF.

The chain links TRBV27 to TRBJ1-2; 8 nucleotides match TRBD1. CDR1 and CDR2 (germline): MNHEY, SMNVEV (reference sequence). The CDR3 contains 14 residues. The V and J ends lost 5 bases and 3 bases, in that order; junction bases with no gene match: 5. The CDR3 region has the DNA TGTGCCAGCAGTCCAGGGGGCCCGGACTATGGCTACACCTTC. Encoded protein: CASSPGGPDYGYTF.

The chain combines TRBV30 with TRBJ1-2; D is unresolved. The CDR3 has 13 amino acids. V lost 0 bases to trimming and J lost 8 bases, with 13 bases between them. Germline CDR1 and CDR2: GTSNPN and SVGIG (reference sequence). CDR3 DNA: TGTGCCTGGAGTGTTTGGGGATGGGAGGGCTACACCTTC. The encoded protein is CAWSVWGWEGYTF.

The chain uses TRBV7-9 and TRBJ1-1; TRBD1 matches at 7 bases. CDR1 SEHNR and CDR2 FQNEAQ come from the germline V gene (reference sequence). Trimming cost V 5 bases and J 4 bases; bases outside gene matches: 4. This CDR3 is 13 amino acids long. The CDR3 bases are TGTGCCAGCAGCCCCGACAGGGCCACTGAAGCTTTCTTT. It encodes CASSPDRATEAFF.

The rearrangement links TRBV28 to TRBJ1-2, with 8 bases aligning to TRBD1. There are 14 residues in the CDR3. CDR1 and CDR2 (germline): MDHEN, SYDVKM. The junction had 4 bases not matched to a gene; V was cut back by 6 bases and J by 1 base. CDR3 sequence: CASRRTGFNYGYTF. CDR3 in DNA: TGTGCCAGCAGGCGGACAGGGTTTAACTATGGCTACACCTTC.

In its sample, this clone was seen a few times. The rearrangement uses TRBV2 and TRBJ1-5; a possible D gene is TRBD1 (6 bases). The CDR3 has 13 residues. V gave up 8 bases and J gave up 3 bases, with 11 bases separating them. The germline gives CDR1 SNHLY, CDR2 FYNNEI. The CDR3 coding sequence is TGTGCCAGCGGGGGGGGGCACAATCAGCCCCAGCATTTT. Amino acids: CASGGGHNQPQHF.

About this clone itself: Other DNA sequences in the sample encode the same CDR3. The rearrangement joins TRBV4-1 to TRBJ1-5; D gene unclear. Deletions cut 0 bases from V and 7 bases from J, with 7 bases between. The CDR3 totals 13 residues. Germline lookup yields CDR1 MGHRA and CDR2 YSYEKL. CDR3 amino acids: CASSQEAGQPQHF. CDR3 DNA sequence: TGCGCCAGCAGCCAAGAGGCGGGGCAGCCCCAGCATTTT.

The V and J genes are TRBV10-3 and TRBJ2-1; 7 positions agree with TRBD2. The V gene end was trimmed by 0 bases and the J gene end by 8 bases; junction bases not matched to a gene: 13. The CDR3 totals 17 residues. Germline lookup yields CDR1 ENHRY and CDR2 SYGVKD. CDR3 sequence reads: CAISESPGRKGGDEQFF. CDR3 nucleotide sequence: TGTGCCATCAGTGAGTCCCCCGGCCGTAAGGGAGGGGATGAGCAGTTCTTC.

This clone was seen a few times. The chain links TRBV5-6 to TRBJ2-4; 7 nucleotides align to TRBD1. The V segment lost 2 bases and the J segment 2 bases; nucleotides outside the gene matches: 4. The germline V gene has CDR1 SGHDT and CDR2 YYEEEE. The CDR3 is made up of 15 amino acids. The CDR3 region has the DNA TGTGCCAGCAGCTTAGACAGGGTCACCAAAAACATTCAGTACTTC. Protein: CASSLDRVTKNIQYF.

The CDR3, as DNA: TGTGCCAGCAGTCCCCTGCCCGGGACAGGGGGCGCAGATACTGAAGCTTTCTTT. Residues: CASSPLPGTGGADTEAFF. The gene calls are TRBV28 and TRBJ1-1; 12 nucleotides match TRBD1. Germline V CDR1 and CDR2: MDHEN, SYDVKM. V shed 5 bases and J 5 bases; nucleotides not matched to a gene: 15. CDR3 length equals 18 residues. Full variable domain (outside the CDR3, taken from reference TRBV28 and TRBJ1-1): DVKVTQSSRYLVKRTGEKVFLECVQDMDHENMFWYRQDPGLGLRLIYFSYDVKMKEKGDIPEGYSVSREKKERFSLILESASTNQTSMYLCASSPLPGTGGADTEAFFGQGTRLTVV.

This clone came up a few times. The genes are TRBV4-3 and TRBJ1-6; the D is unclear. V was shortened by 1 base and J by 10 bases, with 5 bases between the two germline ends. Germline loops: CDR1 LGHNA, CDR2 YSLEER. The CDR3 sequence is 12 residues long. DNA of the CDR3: TGCGCCAGCAGCCAAGGCGGATCACCCCTCCACTTT. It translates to CASSQGGSPLHF.

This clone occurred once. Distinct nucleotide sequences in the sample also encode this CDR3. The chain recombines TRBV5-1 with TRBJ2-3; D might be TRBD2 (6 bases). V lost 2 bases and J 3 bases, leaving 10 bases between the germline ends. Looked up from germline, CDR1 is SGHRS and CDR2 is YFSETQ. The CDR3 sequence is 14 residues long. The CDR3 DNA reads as TGCGCCAGCAGCTTAGGAGGGAGGACAGATACGCAGTATTTT. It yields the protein CASSLGGRTDTQYF.

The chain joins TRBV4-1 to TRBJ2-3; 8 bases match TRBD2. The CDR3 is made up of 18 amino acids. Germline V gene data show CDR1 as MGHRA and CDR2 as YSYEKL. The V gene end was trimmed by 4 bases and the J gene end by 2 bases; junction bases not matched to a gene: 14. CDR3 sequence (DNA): TGCGCCAGCAGCCGTCTCCCCCTGGCGCGGGGGGTCACAGATACGCAGTATTTT. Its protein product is CASSRLPLARGVTDTQYF.

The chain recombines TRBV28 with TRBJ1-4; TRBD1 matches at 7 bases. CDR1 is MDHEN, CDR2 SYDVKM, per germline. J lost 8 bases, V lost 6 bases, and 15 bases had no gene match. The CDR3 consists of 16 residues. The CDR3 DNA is TGTGCCAGCAGCCATCTCCGGACAGGCTCGCGAGAAAAACTGTTTTTT. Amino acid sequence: CASSHLRTGSREKLFF.